This section outlines one TCR beta chain sequence together with its context. Its antigen is unknown. This sample was included in a study of beta chain features in type 1 diabetes. Study details: The study found patients and healthy donors alike in age, gender and cell yields. Whole-study findings and limits: A pattern of fewer insertions and more deletions at VDJ junctions was seen in type 1 diabetes patients. cDNA sequencing could over-represent cells with high TCR expression.

Every isolated RNA sample was fully reverse transcribed, so sequencing captured expressed TCRB transcripts. About 3.57 million reads per sample were averaged for naive, central memory and regulatory samples. Clones were sequenced by immunoSEQ multiplex PCR, and TCRdb holds only the in-frame ones, with some missing. The sample has 850,000 to 900,000 clones; 17% are singletons. V gave up 6 bases and J gave up 2 bases, with 10 bases separating them. The CDR3 is made up of 13 amino acids. Germline V gene lookup returns CDR1 MNHNS and CDR2 SASEGT. The TCR comes from a woman younger than 30 in good health. The chain combines TRBV6-1 with TRBJ1-2; D is ambiguous. The specimen sequenced was naive CD4+ T cells from blood. The DNA of the CDR3 is TGTGCCAGCAGCAGAACAGAAAACTATGGCTACACCTTC. Its protein is CASSRTENYGYTF.